The rows below give T cell receptor beta chains drawn from one sample of a study of T cell changes during pregnancy in multiple sclerosis. Clones were sequenced by immunoSEQ multiplex PCR, and TCRdb holds only the in-frame ones, with some missing. The table lists 35,000 to 40,000 clones, 92% of them singletons, with about 0.8% in the top ten. The sequences come from CD4+ T cells from peripheral blood mononuclear cells, collected in the third trimester of pregnancy. The source of these receptors is a female donor with multiple sclerosis, enrolled in a pregnancy study. The CDR3 runs from the conserved cysteine through the conserved F or W. Each record gives: CDR3 length, V gene, J gene, CDR3 protein.

CDR3 length: 15; V gene: TRBV13; J gene: TRBJ2-1; CDR3 protein: CASSQGLAGINEQFF
CDR3 length: 15; V gene: TRBV5-1; J gene: TRBJ2-7; CDR3 protein: CASSSPGQRIYEQYF
CDR3 length: 16; V gene: TRBV14; J gene: TRBJ2-5; CDR3 protein: CASSQDAGLNQETQYF
CDR3 length: 14; V gene: TRBV18; J gene: TRBJ2-3; CDR3 protein: CASSPRTGTDTQYF
CDR3 length: 16; V gene: TRBV7-9; J gene: TRBJ2-7; CDR3 protein: CASSSRPLAGGEEQYF
CDR3 length: 18; V gene: TRBV13; J gene: TRBJ2-2; CDR3 protein: CASSLLAGGFANTGELFF
CDR3 length: 12; V gene: TRBV2; J gene: TRBJ2-1; CDR3 protein: CASSGTVGEQFF
CDR3 length: 15; V gene: TRBV5-1; J gene: TRBJ2-5; CDR3 protein: CASSSGQGEQETQYF
CDR3 length: 17; V gene: TRBV5-1; J gene: TRBJ2-1; CDR3 protein: CASSLPIAGGPRNEQFF
CDR3 length: 21; V gene: TRBV27; J gene: TRBJ2-3; CDR3 protein: CASSLSGTGPGTTRTTDTQYF
CDR3 length: 15; V gene: TRBV6-1; J gene: TRBJ1-5; CDR3 protein: CASSGQGDSNQPQHF
CDR3 length: 15; V gene: TRBV19; J gene: TRBJ2-2; CDR3 protein: CASSIGDSYTGELFF
CDR3 length: 14; V gene: TRBV19; J gene: TRBJ1-1; CDR3 protein: CASSIRGMDTEAFF
CDR3 length: 14; V gene: TRBV19; J gene: TRBJ2-5; CDR3 protein: CASSTSGAQETQYF
CDR3 length: 16; V gene: TRBV5-1; J gene: TRBJ2-1; CDR3 protein: CASSLSSGGLLNEQFF
CDR3 length: 14; V gene: TRBV11-2; J gene: TRBJ2-2; CDR3 protein: CASSPNGYGGELFF
CDR3 length: 12; V gene: TRBV5-1; J gene: TRBJ2-3; CDR3 protein: CASSLASDTQYF
CDR3 length: 13; V gene: TRBV28; J gene: TRBJ1-4; CDR3 protein: CASSPQGGEKLFF
CDR3 length: 12; V gene: TRBV30; J gene: TRBJ2-5; CDR3 protein: CAWSVLRETQYF
CDR3 length: 17; V gene: TRBV7-9; J gene: TRBJ2-3; CDR3 protein: CASSLKWEREGTDTQYF
CDR3 length: 17; V gene: TRBV6-1; J gene: TRBJ2-3; CDR3 protein: CASSETWTSGRPDTQYF
CDR3 length: 15; V gene: TRBV9; J gene: TRBJ2-7; CDR3 protein: CASSVADRGGYEQYF
CDR3 length: 16; V gene: TRBV7-9; J gene: TRBJ2-7; CDR3 protein: CASSFLGGAASYEQYF
CDR3 length: 16; V gene: TRBV19; J gene: TRBJ2-3; CDR3 protein: CFDRQLGQGASDTQYF
CDR3 length: 14; V gene: TRBV10-3; J gene: TRBJ2-7; CDR3 protein: CATRQGQGAYEQYF
CDR3 length: 14; V gene: TRBV5-1; J gene: TRBJ2-2; CDR3 protein: CASSLGLNTGELFF
CDR3 length: 12; V gene: TRBV7-9; J gene: TRBJ1-4; CDR3 protein: CASSQKLEKLFF